This T cell receptor (beta chain) was retrieved from a study of CD4 T cell repertoires in COVID-19 listed by TCRdb under 2021. As for the study more broadly: To analyze cross-reactivity, the CFSE-low cells were expanded with IL-2 for about ten days and then labeled again and restimulated with spike proteins from other coronaviruses. The study characterized naturally processed CD4+ T cell responses to SARS-CoV-2 spike and nucleoprotein in COVID-19-recovered individuals, using TCR Vbeta sequencing to assess clonal composition. Subset-level TCR Vbeta repertoire analysis of SARS-CoV-2-reactive T cells was performed in a few recovered individuals.

What the authors observed across the whole study: Consistent with cross-reactivity, between about 6.5 and 26% of SARS-CoV-2 clonotypes also showed up in secondary cultures stimulated with SARS-CoV and/or HKU1 spike. Several of the most expanded SARS-CoV-2-reactive clonotypes were present in two or all three memory subsets, which suggests intraclonal diversification.

The CDR3 runs 13 amino acids, cysteine and phenylalanine included. Only the CDR3 region is kept as DNA, spanning 39 bases read in frame from base 1. Trimming takes 6 bases from V and 8 bases from J, and the germline ends sit 14 bases apart. For CDR1 and CDR2, the germline V gene lists SNHLY and FYNNEI. Memory T cell samples that were not cultured were sequenced immediately after ex vivo isolation. From peripheral blood mononuclear cells, the researchers isolated CD4+ total memory, central memory, effector memory and circulating T follicular helper cells. To note about this clone: Its recognized antigen is unknown. No much larger clone is present one base from it, and per-base qualities are unavailable.

Library generation was performed with the immunoSEQ multiplex PCR assay. The original pipeline was this. The Chao-Jaccard similarity index and the number of shared clonotypes were used to measure repertoire overlap between subsets. TCRdb took this table from immuneACCESS and kept in-frame rearrangements with V and J called. Such tables lack part of the clones; where checked against another copy, unresolved V genes explain under half of the gap, and the rest is unexplained. V and J calls and clone size come straight from that table; D and trimming were deduced from the DNA. Across this sample there are about 24,000 clones, with about 93% seen only once. 0.66% of the sample rests with the top ten.

The chain employs TRBV2 and TRBJ2-1, with the D gene not confidently named. The sample in question was circulating follicular helper CD4+ T cells (cTfh) from blood, obtained before the COVID-19 pandemic. The cell subset or site label here, explained by the study, means: circulating T follicular helper cells. This clonotype originated in a human donor who had COVID-19. Here is the DNA: TGTGCCAGCAGGGGCGATGGCCCCCATGAGCAGTTCTTC. This gives the protein CASRGDGPHEQFF. Supplemented by the reference TRBV2 and TRBJ2-1 proteins around the CDR3, the complete variable domain is EPEVTQTPSHQVTQMGQEVILRCVPISNHLYFYWYRQILGQKVEFLVSFYNNEISEKSEIFDDQFSVERPDGSNFTLKIRSTKLEDSAMYFCASRGDGPHEQFFGPGTRLTVL.